The table lists the clone carrying this T cell receptor (beta chain) with a few counts. Antigen: not known. The data were obtained in a study of blood T cells in healthy people across ages. A sample-barcoded 5' primer and a J-beta primer mix were used in a second PCR of about 7 to 11 cycles. A template-switch adaptor with 12 random nucleotides tagged each cDNA molecule. Samples each returned at least 2.5 million CDR3-containing paired-end reads. One entry per CDR3 protein, called by TCRdb with MiXCR from the 5' RACE reads. The sample has about 1.5 million distinct CDR3 sequences, roughly two fifths seen once. This CDR3 is 17 amino acids long. Per germline, CDR1 LGHNA and CDR2 YSLEER. V was pared by 1 base and J by 0 bases, with 14 bases between. Study observations and caveats: Among long-lived donors, naive CD4+ cells were more numerous and diversity higher than in aged donors.

V gene TRBV4-3 combines with J gene TRBJ2-3; tentatively, D is TRBD2 (5 bases). What was sequenced was blood. The clonotype originates from a young woman in good health. In DNA, the CDR3 is TGCGCCAGCAGCCAAGCTCGGCAAGCGGTCAGCACAGATACGCAGTATTTT. It translates to CASSQARQAVSTDTQYF.